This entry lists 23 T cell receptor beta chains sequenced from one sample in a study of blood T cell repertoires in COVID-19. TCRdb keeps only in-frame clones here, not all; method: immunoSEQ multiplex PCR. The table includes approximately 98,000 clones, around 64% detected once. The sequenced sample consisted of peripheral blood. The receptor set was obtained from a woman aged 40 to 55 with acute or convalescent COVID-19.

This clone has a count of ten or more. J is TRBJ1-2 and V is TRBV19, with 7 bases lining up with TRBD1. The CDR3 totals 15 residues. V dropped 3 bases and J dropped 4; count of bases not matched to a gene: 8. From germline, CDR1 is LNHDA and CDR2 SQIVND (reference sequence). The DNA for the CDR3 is TGTGCCAGTAGTATTACCGGGACAGCTAGCTATGGCTACACCTTC. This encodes CASSITGTASYGYTF.

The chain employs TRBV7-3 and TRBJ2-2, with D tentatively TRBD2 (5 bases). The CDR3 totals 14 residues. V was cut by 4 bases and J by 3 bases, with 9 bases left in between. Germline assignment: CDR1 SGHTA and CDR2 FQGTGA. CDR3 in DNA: TGTGCCAGCAGCTCTGGACTCTACACCGGGGAGCTGTTTTTT. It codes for CASSSGLYTGELFF.

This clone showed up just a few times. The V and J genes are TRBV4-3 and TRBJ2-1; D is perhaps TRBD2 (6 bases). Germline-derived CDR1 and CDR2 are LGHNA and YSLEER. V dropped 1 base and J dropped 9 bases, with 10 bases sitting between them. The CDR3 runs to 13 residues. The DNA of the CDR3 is TGCGCCAGCAGCCAAGTGCGGGGCCTTGAGCAGTTCTTC. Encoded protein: CASSQVRGLEQFF.

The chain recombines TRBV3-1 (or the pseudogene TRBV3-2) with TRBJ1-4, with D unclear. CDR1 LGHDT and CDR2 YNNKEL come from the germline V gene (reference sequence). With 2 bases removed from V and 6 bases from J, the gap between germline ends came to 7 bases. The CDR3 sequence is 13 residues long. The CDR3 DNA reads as TGTGCCAGCAGCCAAAACGGGGATGAAAAACTGTTTTTT. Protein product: CASSQNGDEKLFF.

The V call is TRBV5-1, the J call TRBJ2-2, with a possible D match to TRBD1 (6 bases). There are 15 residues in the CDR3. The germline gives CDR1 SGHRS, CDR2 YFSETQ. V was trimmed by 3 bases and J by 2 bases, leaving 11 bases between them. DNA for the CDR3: TGCGCCAGCAGCTCCTCCGGGACAAACACCGGGGAGCTGTTTTTT. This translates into CASSSSGTNTGELFF.

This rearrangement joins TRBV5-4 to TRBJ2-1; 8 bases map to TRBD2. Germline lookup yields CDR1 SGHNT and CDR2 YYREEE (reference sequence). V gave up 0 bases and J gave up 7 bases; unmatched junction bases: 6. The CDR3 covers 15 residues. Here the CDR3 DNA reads TGTGCCAGCAGCTTGGATACTAGCGGACGGAATGAGCAGTTCTTC. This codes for CASSLDTSGRNEQFF.

The CDR3: CAWSVLSQPQHF. CDR3 coding DNA: TGTGCCTGGAGTGTACTTAGTCAGCCCCAGCATTTT. The rearrangement joins TRBV30 to TRBJ1-5, with D uncertain. The CDR3 is 12 amino acids. CDR1 and CDR2 (germline): GTSNPN, SVGIG (reference sequence). The V end was cut by 0 bases, the J end by 6 bases, with 6 bases between.

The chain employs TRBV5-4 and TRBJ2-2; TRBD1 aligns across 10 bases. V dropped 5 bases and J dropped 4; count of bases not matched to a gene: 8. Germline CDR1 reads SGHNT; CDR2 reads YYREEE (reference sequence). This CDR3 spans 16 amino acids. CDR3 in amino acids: CASRPRDRGGTGELFF. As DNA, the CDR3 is TGTGCCAGCAGACCACGGGACAGGGGCGGCACCGGGGAGCTGTTTTTT.

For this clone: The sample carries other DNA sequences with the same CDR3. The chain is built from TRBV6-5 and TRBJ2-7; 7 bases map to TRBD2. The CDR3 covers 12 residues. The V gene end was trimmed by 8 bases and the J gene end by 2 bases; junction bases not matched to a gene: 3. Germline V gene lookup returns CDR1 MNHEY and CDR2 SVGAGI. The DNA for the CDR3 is TGTGCCAGCCGGGGAGGGCCCTACGAGCAGTACTTC. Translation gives CASRGGPYEQYF.

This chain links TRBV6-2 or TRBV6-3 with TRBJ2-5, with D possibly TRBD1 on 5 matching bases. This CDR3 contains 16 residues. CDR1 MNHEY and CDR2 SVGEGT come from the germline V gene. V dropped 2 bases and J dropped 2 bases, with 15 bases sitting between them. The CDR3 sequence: CASSYVQGGLQETQYF. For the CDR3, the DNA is TGTGCCAGCAGTTACGTCCAGGGCGGCCTTCAAGAGACCCAGTACTTC.

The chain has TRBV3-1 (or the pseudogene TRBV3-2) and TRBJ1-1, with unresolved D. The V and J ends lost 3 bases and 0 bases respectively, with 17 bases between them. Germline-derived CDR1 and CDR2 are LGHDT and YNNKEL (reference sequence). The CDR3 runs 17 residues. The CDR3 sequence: CASSQGVGNGMNTEAFF. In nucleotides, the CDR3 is TGTGCCAGCAGCCAGGGAGTGGGGAATGGCATGAACACTGAAGCTTTCTTT.

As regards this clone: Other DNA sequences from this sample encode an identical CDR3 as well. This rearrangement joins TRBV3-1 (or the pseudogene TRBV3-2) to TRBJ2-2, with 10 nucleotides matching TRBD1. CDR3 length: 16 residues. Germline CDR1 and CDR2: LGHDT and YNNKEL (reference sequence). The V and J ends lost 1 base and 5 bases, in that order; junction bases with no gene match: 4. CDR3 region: CASSQVWDRGTGELFF. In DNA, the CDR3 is TGTGCCAGCAGCCAAGTCTGGGACAGGGGAACCGGGGAGCTGTTTTTT.

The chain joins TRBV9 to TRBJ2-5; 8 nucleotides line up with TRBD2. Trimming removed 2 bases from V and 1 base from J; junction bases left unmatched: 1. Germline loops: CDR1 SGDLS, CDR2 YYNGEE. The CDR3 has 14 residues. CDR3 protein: CASSVRGAQETQYF. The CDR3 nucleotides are TGTGCCAGCAGCGTGCGGGGGGCCCAAGAGACCCAGTACTTC.

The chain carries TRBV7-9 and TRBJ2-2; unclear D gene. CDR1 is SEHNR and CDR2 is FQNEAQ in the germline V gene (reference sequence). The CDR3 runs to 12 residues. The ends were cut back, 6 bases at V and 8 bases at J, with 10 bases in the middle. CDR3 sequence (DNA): TGTGCCAGCAGGTACAACAAGGGGGAGCTGTTTTTT. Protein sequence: CASRYNKGELFF. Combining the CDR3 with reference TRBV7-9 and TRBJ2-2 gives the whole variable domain DTGVSQNPRHKITKRGQNVTFRCDPISEHNRLYWYRQTLGQGPEFLTYFQNEAQLEKSRLLSDRFSAERPKGSFSTLEIQRTEQGDSAMYLCASRYNKGELFFGEGSRLTVL.

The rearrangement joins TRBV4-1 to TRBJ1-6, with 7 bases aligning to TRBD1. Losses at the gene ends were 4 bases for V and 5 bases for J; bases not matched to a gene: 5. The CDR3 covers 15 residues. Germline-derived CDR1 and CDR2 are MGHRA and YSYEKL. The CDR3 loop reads CASSPGTANNSPLHF. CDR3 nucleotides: TGCGCCAGCAGCCCCGGGACAGCTAATAATTCACCCCTCCACTTT.

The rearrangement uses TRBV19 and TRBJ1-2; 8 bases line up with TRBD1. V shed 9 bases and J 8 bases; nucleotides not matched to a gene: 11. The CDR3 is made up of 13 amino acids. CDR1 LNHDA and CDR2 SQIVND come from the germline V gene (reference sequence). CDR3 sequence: CASTDPGGGGYTF. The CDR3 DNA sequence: TGTGCCAGCACCGATCCAGGGGGCGGGGGCTACACCTTC.

The CDR3 here is CASSYRTSGGIRTDTQYF. In nucleotides, the CDR3 is TGTGCCAGCAGCTACCGGACTAGCGGGGGGATCCGCACAGATACGCAGTATTTT. The rearrangement uses TRBV9 and TRBJ2-3; TRBD2 matches at 14 bases. The germline V gene has CDR1 SGDLS and CDR2 YYNGEE. The CDR3 spans 18 residues. V lost 4 bases to trimming and J lost 1 base; unmatched junction nucleotides: 8.

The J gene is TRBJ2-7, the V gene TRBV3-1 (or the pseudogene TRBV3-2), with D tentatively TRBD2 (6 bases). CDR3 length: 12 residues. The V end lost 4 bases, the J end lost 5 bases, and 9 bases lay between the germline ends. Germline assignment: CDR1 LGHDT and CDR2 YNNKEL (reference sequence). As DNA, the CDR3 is TGTGCCAGCAGCCCGCGGGGTAACGAGCAGTACTTC. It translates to CASSPRGNEQYF.

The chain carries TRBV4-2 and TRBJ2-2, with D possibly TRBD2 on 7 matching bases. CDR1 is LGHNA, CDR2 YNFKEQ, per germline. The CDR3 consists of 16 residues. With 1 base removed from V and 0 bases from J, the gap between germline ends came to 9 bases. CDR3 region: CASSQGGGANTGELFF. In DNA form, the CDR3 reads TGTGCCAGCAGCCAAGGGGGGGGCGCGAACACCGGGGAGCTGTTTTTT.

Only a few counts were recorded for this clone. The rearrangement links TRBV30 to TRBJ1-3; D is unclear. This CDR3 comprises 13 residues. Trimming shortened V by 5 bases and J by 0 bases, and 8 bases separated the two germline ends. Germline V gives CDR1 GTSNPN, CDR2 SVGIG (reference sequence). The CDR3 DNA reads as TGTGCCTGGGCAAGGAGCTCTGGAAACACCATATATTTT. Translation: CAWARSSGNTIYF.

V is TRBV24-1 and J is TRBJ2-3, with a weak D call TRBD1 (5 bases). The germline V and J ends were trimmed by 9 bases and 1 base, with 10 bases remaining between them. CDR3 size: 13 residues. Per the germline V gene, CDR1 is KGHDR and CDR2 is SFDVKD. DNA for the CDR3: TGTGCCACCGCGCAGGGTGGCACAGATACGCAGTATTTT. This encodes CATAQGGTDTQYF.

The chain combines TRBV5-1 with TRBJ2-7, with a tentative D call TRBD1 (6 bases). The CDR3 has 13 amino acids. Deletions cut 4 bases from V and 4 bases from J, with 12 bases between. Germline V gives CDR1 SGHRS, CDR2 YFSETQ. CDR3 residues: CASSPQGFYEQYF. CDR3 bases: TGCGCCAGCAGCCCCCAGGGGTTTTACGAGCAGTACTTC.

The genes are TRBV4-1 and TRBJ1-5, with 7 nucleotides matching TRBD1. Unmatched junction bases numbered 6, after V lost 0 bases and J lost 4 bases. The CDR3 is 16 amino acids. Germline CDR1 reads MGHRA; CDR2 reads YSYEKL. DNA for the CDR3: TGCGCCAGCAGCCAAGAAATGACAGGGCCGAATCAGCCCCAGCATTTT. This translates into CASSQEMTGPNQPQHF.